This TCR beta chain was sequenced during a study of cytomegalovirus exposure and HLA in healthy donors. Study findings and constraints: The study put 150 to 200 TCR beta chains on its list as cytomegalovirus-associated.

J was trimmed by 0 bases and V by 10 bases; bases with no gene match: 10. The V gene's germline CDR1 is MDHEN and CDR2 SYDVKM. The CDR3 loop spans 15 amino acids. Of note for this clone: The antigen is undetermined.

Method: immunoSEQ multiplex PCR; TCRdb's copy keeps in-frame clones and lacks some. The sample has about 150,000 clones, 86% seen once. The specimen was PBMCs. This chain joins TRBV28 and TRBJ2-3; 7 bases map to TRBD1. The clonotype was recovered from a human donor in good health. CDR3 bases: TGTGCCACCAATCCTTACAGGGGCAGCACAGATACGCAGTATTTT. The encoded protein is CATNPYRGSTDTQYF.